This T cell receptor beta chain was observed in a study of response to subunit inactivated influenza vaccine. Study-wide findings and caveats: Few new T cells, the authors suggested, are recruited by each seasonal influenza vaccination.

V lost 2 bases and J lost 4; bases outside the gene matches: 11. The length of the CDR3 is 17 residues. The germline CDR1 and CDR2 sequences are MNHEY and SMNVEV (reference sequence). On this clonotype itself: What it binds is not known.

TCRdb used MiXCR to reprocess the RT-PCR reads, holding one entry per CDR3 protein. The sample holds hundreds of thousands of distinct CDR3 sequences, roughly 15% seen once. The clonotype was recovered from a man in his forties or fifties who received an inactivated influenza vaccine. Sequencing used PBMCs from blood, obtained 14 to 15 days before vaccination. J is TRBJ2-1 and V is TRBV27, with 7 bases aligning to TRBD2. CDR3 in DNA: TGTGCCAGCAGTTTAGTTATAGGGTCTAGCGGATACAATGAGCAGTTCTTC. Its translation is CASSLVIGSSGYNEQFF.